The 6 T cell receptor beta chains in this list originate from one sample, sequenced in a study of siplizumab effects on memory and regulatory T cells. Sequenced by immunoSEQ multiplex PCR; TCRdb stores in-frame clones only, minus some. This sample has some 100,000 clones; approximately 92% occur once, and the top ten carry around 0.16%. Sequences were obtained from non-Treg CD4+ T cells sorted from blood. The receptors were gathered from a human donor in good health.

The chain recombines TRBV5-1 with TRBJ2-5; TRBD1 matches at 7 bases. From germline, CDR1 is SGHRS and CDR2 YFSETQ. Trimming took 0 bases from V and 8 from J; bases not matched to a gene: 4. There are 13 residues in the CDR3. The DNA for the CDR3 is TGCGCCAGCAGCTTGGCCGACAGGGAAACCCAGTACTTC. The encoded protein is CASSLADRETQYF.

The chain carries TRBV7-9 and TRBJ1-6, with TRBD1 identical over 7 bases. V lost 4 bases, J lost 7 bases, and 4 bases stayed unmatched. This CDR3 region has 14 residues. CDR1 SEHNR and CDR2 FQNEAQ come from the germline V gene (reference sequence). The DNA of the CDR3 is TGTGCCAGCAGCTCCGGGACAGAGAATTCACCCCTCCACTTT. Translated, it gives CASSSGTENSPLHF.

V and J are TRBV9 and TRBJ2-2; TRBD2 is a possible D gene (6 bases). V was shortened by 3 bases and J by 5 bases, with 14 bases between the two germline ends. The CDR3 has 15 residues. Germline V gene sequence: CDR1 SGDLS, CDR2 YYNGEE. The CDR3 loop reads CASSGLGLATGELFF. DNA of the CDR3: TGTGCCAGCAGCGGTCTTGGCCTAGCGACCGGGGAGCTGTTTTTT.

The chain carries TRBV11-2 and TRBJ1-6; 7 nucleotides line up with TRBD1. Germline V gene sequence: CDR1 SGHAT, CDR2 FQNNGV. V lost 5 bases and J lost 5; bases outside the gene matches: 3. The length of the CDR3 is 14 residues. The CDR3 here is CASSLQGNNSPLHF. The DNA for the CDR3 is TGTGCCAGCAGCCTACAGGGGAATAATTCACCCCTCCACTTT.

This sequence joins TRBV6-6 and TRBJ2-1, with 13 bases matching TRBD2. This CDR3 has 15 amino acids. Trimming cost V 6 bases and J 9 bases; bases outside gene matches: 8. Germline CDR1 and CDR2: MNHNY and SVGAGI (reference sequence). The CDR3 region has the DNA TGTGCCAGCAGGCCGGGACTAGCGGGGAGGAGTGAGCAGTTCTTC. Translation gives CASRPGLAGRSEQFF.

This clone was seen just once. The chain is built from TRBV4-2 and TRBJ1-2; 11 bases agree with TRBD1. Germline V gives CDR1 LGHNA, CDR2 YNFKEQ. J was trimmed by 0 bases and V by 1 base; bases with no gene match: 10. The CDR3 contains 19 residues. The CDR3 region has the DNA TGTGCCAGCAGCCAAGGGACAGGGGGCGCGAGTGCCCCTAACTATGGCTACACCTTC. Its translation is CASSQGTGGASAPNYGYTF.